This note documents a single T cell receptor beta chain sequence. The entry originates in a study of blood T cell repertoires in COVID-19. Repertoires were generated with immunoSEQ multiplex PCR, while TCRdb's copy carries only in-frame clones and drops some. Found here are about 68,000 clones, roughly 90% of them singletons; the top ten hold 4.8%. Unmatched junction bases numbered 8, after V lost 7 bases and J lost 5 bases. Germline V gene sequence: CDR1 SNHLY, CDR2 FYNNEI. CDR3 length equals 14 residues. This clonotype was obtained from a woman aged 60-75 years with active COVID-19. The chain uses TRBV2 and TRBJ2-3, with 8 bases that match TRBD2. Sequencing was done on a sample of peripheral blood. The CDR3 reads CASNPAGVQDTQYF. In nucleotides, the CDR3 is TGTGCCAGCAATCCAGCGGGAGTTCAAGATACGCAGTATTTT.